Following are 18 T cell receptor beta chains from one sample sequenced in a study of CD8 T cells in Susac syndrome. Random hexamers served to reverse transcribe about 0.5 to 1 ug RNA. TCRdb re-derived calls from the immunoSEQ multiplex PCR reads in MiXCR, one entry per CDR3 protein. Of approximately 200,000 distinct CDR3 sequences in the sample, roughly 96% are singletons; the top ten hold roughly 0.088%. Material: CD4+ T cells from PBMCs. All receptors derive from a human donor with multiple sclerosis.

V is TRBV7-9 and J is TRBJ2-7; no clear D gene. This CDR3 spans 14 amino acids. V lost 4 bases and J lost 0, with 10 bases in between. CDR1 SEHNR and CDR2 FQNEAQ come from the germline V gene (reference sequence). CDR3 residues: CASSSPGRSYEQYF. The CDR3 nucleotides are TGTGCCAGCAGCTCCCCCGGACGCTCCTACGAGCAGTACTTC.

This clonotype turned up a few times. Here the CDR3 DNA reads TGCGCCAGCAGCTTGGGAAGCAACGAGCAGTACTTC. As protein: CASSLGSNEQYF. This chain links TRBV5-1 with TRBJ2-7; D unclear. Trimming cost V 0 bases and J 5 bases, with 6 bases left between them. The germline CDR1 and CDR2 sequences are SGHRS and YFSETQ. The CDR3 length is 12 residues. The complete variable domain, with remaining parts taken from reference TRBV5-1 and TRBJ2-7, reads KAGVTQTPRYLIKTRGQQVTLSCSPISGHRSVSWYQQTPGQGLQFLFEYFSETQRNKGNFPGRFSGRQFSNSRSEMNVSTLELGDSALYLCASSLGSNEQYFGPGTRLTVT.

The chain links TRBV20-1 to TRBJ1-5; 7 nucleotides match TRBD1. The germline V gene has CDR1 DFQATT and CDR2 SNEGSKA (reference sequence). This CDR3 spans 13 amino acids. Trimming cost V 6 bases and J 3 bases; bases outside gene matches: 5. The CDR3 spells CSAGTADNQPQHF. CDR3 coding DNA: TGCAGTGCGGGGACAGCGGACAATCAGCCCCAGCATTTT.

This chain uses TRBV3-1 with TRBJ1-5; no clear D gene. This CDR3 contains 13 residues. Germline values: CDR1 LGHDT, CDR2 YNNKEL (reference sequence). Trimming took off 3 bases at V and 11 bases at J, with 14 bases between the two ends. DNA for the CDR3: TGTGCCAGCAGCCATGGGGAAGGGTCGGCCCAGCATTTT. This encodes CASSHGEGSAQHF.

The V and J genes are TRBV4-1 and TRBJ2-5, with D uncertain. CDR1 and CDR2 (germline): MGHRA, YSYEKL. This CDR3 spans 14 amino acids. The V end lost 4 bases, the J end lost 1 base, and 10 bases lay between the germline ends. The CDR3 coding sequence is TGCGCCAGCAGCCCCGGGCAGGTCCAAGAGACCCAGTACTTC. Amino acids: CASSPGQVQETQYF.

J is TRBJ2-7 and V is TRBV3-1; D uncertain. V dropped 4 bases and J dropped 4 bases, with 17 bases sitting between them. The CDR3 contains 15 residues. Germline lookup yields CDR1 LGHDT and CDR2 YNNKEL (reference sequence). This CDR3 is CASSLRATSNYEQYF. Here the CDR3 DNA reads TGTGCCAGCAGCCTCCGGGCCACTTCAAATTACGAGCAGTACTTC.

The chain combines TRBV28 with TRBJ1-2; D might be TRBD1 (5 bases). Trimming removed 10 bases from V and 1 base from J, with 22 bases in between. The germline V gene encodes CDR1 MDHEN and CDR2 SYDVKM. The CDR3 loop spans 16 amino acids. DNA for the CDR3: TGTGCCACCCGAAGCGGGGCGGCCAAGGGTAACTATGGCTACACCTTC. This gives the protein CATRSGAAKGNYGYTF.

The rearrangement uses TRBV9 and TRBJ2-5; 7 bases are a match to TRBD2. The germline V gene has CDR1 SGDLS and CDR2 YYNGEE. This CDR3 contains 13 residues. The J segment lost 1 base and the V segment lost 7 bases, leaving 4 bases of the junction unmatched. Here the CDR3 DNA reads TGTGCCAGCGGCGGGGAGGGCCAAGAGACCCAGTACTTC. Amino acid sequence: CASGGEGQETQYF. Full variable domain (remainder filled in from reference TRBV9 and TRBJ2-5): DSGVTQTPKHLITATGQRVTLRCSPRSGDLSVYWYQQSLDQGLQFLIQYYNGEERAKGNILERFSAQQFPDLHSELNLSSLELGDSALYFCASGGEGQETQYFGPGTRLLVL.

This chain joins TRBV4-1 and TRBJ2-3, with unresolved D. The V gene lost 1 base and the J gene lost 6 bases, with 14 bases spanning the gap. The CDR3 has 15 residues. The germline V gene has CDR1 MGHRA and CDR2 YSYEKL. The CDR3: CASSQGWVLEDTQYF. CDR3 nucleotides: TGCGCCAGCAGCCAAGGATGGGTCTTGGAGGATACGCAGTATTTT.

This clonotype has just one count. The chain uses TRBV12-3 or TRBV12-4 and TRBJ2-1, with D maybe TRBD2 (5 bases). The ends were cut back, 3 bases at V and 6 bases at J, with 6 bases in the middle. The CDR3 totals 12 residues. This CDR3 is CASSLRANEQFF. The CDR3 nucleotides are TGTGCCAGCAGTTTGAGGGCCAATGAGCAGTTCTTC.

This clonotype is a singleton in its sample. This chain joins TRBV9 and TRBJ2-7; 7 bases agree with TRBD1. The CDR3 runs to 15 residues. After removal of 0 bases from V and 2 bases from J, the junction contained 5 bases not matched to a gene. Germline values: CDR1 SGDLS, CDR2 YYNGEE. The CDR3 spells CASSVDPTGTYEQYF. CDR3 nucleotide sequence: TGTGCCAGCAGCGTAGATCCGACAGGGACCTACGAGCAGTACTTC.

The genes are TRBV5-1 and TRBJ2-3, with 7 bases aligning to TRBD1. V lost 7 bases to trimming and J lost 2 bases; unmatched junction nucleotides: 7. This CDR3 contains 14 residues. The germline CDR1 and CDR2 sequences are SGHRS and YFSETQ. CDR3 amino acids: CASRPGGNTDTQYF. CDR3 nucleotide sequence: TGCGCCAGCCGCCCAGGGGGAAACACAGATACGCAGTATTTT. Supplemented by reference TRBV5-1 and TRBJ2-3, the full variable domain reads KAGVTQTPRYLIKTRGQQVTLSCSPISGHRSVSWYQQTPGQGLQFLFEYFSETQRNKGNFPGRFSGRQFSNSRSEMNVSTLELGDSALYLCASRPGGNTDTQYFGPGTRLTVL.

The gene calls are TRBV15 and TRBJ1-2; the D is unclear. The CDR3 extends over 19 amino acids. Germline V CDR1 and CDR2: LNHNV, YYDKDF (reference sequence). Trimming removed 0 bases at V and 5 bases at J, with 25 bases between. CDR3: CATSRDPPAGRSSGYGYTF. For the CDR3, the DNA is TGTGCCACCAGCAGAGATCCCCCCGCTGGAAGGTCCTCTGGATATGGCTACACCTTC.

Here the CDR3 reads CASVAGGTNEQFF. CDR3 DNA: TGTGCCAGTGTAGCGGGGGGGACAAATGAGCAGTTCTTC. The chain employs TRBV19 and TRBJ2-1; 11 bases are shared with TRBD2. Trimming took 8 bases from V and 7 from J; bases not matched to a gene: 4. The length of the CDR3 is 13 residues. In germline, CDR1 is LNHDA, CDR2 SQIVND (reference sequence).

This chain connects TRBV5-1 to TRBJ2-1; D is perhaps TRBD2 (6 bases). Germline V CDR1 and CDR2: SGHRS, YFSETQ. Trimming cost V 5 bases and J 0 bases, with 15 bases left between them. This CDR3 has 16 residues. CDR3 sequence reads: CASSLGRGSSYNEQFF. Written as DNA, the CDR3 is TGCGCCAGCAGTCTGGGACGGGGGAGCTCCTACAATGAGCAGTTCTTC. Drawing the rest from reference TRBV5-1 and TRBJ2-1, the complete variable domain is KAGVTQTPRYLIKTRGQQVTLSCSPISGHRSVSWYQQTPGQGLQFLFEYFSETQRNKGNFPGRFSGRQFSNSRSEMNVSTLELGDSALYLCASSLGRGSSYNEQFFGPGTRLTVL.

The chain carries TRBV14 and TRBJ1-1, with unresolved D. V was clipped by 1 base and J by 0 bases, with 15 bases between them. Germline V gene data show CDR1 as SGHDN and CDR2 as FVKESK. This CDR3 is 17 amino acids long. CDR3 bases: TGTGCCAGCAGCCAAGGGTCCGCGGGTCGGATGAACACTGAAGCTTTCTTT. Protein: CASSQGSAGRMNTEAFF.

The rearrangement joins TRBV29-1 to TRBJ2-5, with D maybe TRBD2 (7 bases). This CDR3 spans 14 amino acids. Germline assignment: CDR1 SQVTM and CDR2 ANQGSEA. V lost 8 bases, J lost 5 bases, and 21 bases lay in between. The CDR3 reads CSSARGAEGETQYF. The CDR3 DNA sequence: TGCAGCTCTGCCCGGGGGGCGGAAGGCGAGACCCAGTACTTC. The variable domain in full, with the rest retrieved from reference TRBV29-1 and TRBJ2-5, is SAVISQKPSRDICQRGTSLTIQCQVDSQVTMMFWYRQQPGQSLTLIATANQGSEATYESGFVIDKFPISRPNLTFSTLTVSNMSPEDSSIYLCSSARGAEGETQYFGPGTRLLVL.

The rearrangement links TRBV20-1 to TRBJ2-1, with TRBD1 matching over 10 bases. Trimming removed 5 bases from V and 2 bases from J; junction bases left unmatched: 6. There are 15 residues in the CDR3. Germline CDR1 DFQATT, CDR2 SNEGSKA (reference sequence). CDR3 residues: CSAHGTGDAYNEQFF. The CDR3 DNA sequence: TGCAGTGCTCACGGGACAGGGGACGCCTACAATGAGCAGTTCTTC.